This TCR beta chain originates from a study of control samples from healthy donors and cancer patients (dated by TCRdb to 2019 to 2021). As to this clone: Its antigen remains unidentified. Per-nucleotide qualities are absent, and no much larger clonotype sits a single base away.

From the cysteine up to the phenylalanine, the CDR3 has a length of 12 residues. Only the CDR3 region is kept as DNA, spanning 36 bases read in frame from base 1. Relative to germline, V is 1 base shorter and J is 7 bases shorter, with 6 bases between their ends. CDR1 SGDLS and CDR2 YYNGEE are derived from the germline V gene. To prepare the library, the immunoSEQ multiplex PCR assay was applied. Entries here come from immuneACCESS through TCRdb and include only in-frame sequences with V and J called. Some clones fail to appear in such tables; in the studies checked, an unresolved V gene covers under half of the shortfall, and the cause of the remainder is unknown. In all, the sample holds approximately 170,000 clones, and roughly nine tenths of those were seen once. The ten largest clones represent more than 1.3% of the sample.

The source is a man aged 30-40 years in good health. The chain links TRBV9 with TRBJ2-1; no D segment can be confidently identified. The specimen sequenced was blood. CDR3 loop: CASSVTGNEQFF. At the DNA level, the sequence is TGTGCCAGCAGCGTAACCGGGAATGAGCAGTTCTTC.